This T cell receptor (beta chain) was identified in a study of T cells in Graves' hyperthyroidism and ophthalmopathy. Ten or more counts support this clonotype. No antigen is known for it. Amplification of TCR beta CDR3 regions was performed using RNA transcripts as template. The HTBI primer set served for first-round RT-PCR of the TCR CDR3. Each CDR3 protein is one row after TCRdb ran MiXCR on the multiplex PCR reads. The data show roughly 420,000 distinct CDR3 sequences, with approximately 14% seen just once and 12% to 15% held by the top ten. Exclusion of patients followed from uncontrolled infection, other autoimmune disease, pregnancy or lactation. Orbital computed tomography, thyroid ultrasound, serum thyroxine and TRAb, and clinical symptoms together informed the diagnoses. Findings and caveats of the study: Progression to ophthalmopathy was predicted a median of 6.5 months early.

Germline assignment: CDR1 SGHRS and CDR2 YFSETQ. V trimming: 4 bases; J trimming: 1 base; junction bases outside the gene matches: 10. The CDR3 totals 16 residues. The rearrangement links TRBV5-1 to TRBJ1-1, with 7 bases matching TRBD1. The sequenced material came from blood. The receptor was derived from a woman aged 18-30 years with Graves' hyperthyroidism. The CDR3 coding sequence is TGCGCCAGCAGCCTCGGACAGGCGTTAAAGAACACTGAAGCTTTCTTT. This codes for CASSLGQALKNTEAFF.